A single sample is the source of the 22 T cell receptor beta chains below, sequenced in a study of human T cells and chemical hapten exposure. Regarding time point: patch test 1, 2 weeks after DPC sensitization. As for treatment: therapeutic diphenylcyclopropenone sensitization with weekly scalp DPC. TCRdb itself ran the RACE reads through MiXCR, one entry per CDR3 protein. The sample holds about 83,000 distinct CDR3 sequences, under 9% seen once. This sample comprised whole blood, obtained in connection with sensitization to the hapten diphenylcyclopropenone (DPC). Receptors originate from a woman in her 30s with alopecia areata. Some clones in this sample may be carry-over from other donors' samples.

The chain uses TRBV2 and TRBJ2-5; unclear D gene. CDR3 size: 14 residues. The V gene's germline CDR1 is SNHLY and CDR2 FYNNEI. Trimming stripped 2 bases from V and 2 bases from J, with 9 bases between. The CDR3 loop reads CASSELSQQETQYF. CDR3 DNA sequence: TGTGCCAGCAGTGAACTTTCTCAGCAAGAGACCCAGTACTTC. Looking up the rest from reference TRBV2 and TRBJ2-5 gives the full variable domain: EPEVTQTPSHQVTQMGQEVILRCVPISNHLYFYWYRQILGQKVEFLVSFYNNEISEKSEIFDDQFSVERPDGSNFTLKIRSTKLEDSAMYFCASSELSQQETQYFGPGTRLLVL.

This clonotype was counted at least ten times. The CDR3 here is CASSYSFQGNSPLHF. Here the CDR3 DNA reads TGTGCCAGCAGTTACTCGTTCCAGGGTAATTCACCCCTCCACTTT. This sequence joins TRBV6-5 and TRBJ1-6; D is perhaps TRBD1 (5 bases). This CDR3 region has 15 residues. Deletions cut 0 bases from V and 6 bases from J, with 9 bases between. Per germline, CDR1 MNHEY and CDR2 SVGAGI.

The sample holds many counts of this clonotype. This sequence joins TRBV25-1 and TRBJ1-1, with D uncertain. There are 13 residues in the CDR3. Germline lookup yields CDR1 MGHDK and CDR2 SYGVNS. V was clipped by 5 bases and J by 4 bases, with 11 bases between them. The CDR3 nucleotides read TGTGCCAGCAGTCCGCATAGCGTCACTGAAGCTTTCTTT. Translated: CASSPHSVTEAFF.

This clonotype was seen many times. The chain couples TRBV18 to TRBJ1-1; no firm D call. The CDR3 loop spans 14 amino acids. Trimming removed 3 bases at V and 1 base at J, with 9 bases between. Per germline, CDR1 KGHSH and CDR2 LQKENI. The CDR3 sequence is CASSPFTENTEAFF. CDR3 bases: TGTGCCAGCTCACCTTTCACGGAGAACACTGAAGCTTTCTTT.

Only a few counts were recorded for this clonotype. The rearrangement uses TRBV18 and TRBJ1-1; D is unresolved. This CDR3 is built from 13 residues. From germline, CDR1 is KGHSH and CDR2 LQKENI. V was shortened by 0 bases and J by 5 bases, with 7 bases between the two germline ends. The CDR3 DNA reads as TGTGCCAGCTCACCACCCGAAGGAACTGAAGCTTTCTTT. Encoded protein: CASSPPEGTEAFF.

In this sample, this clonotype turned up many times. In DNA form, the CDR3 reads TGTGCCAGCAGCTCCCGGGACAGGGAGGTTTGGAACACTGAAGCTTTCTTT. Translation: CASSSRDREVWNTEAFF. The V call is TRBV14, the J call TRBJ1-1; TRBD1 aligns across 9 bases. Germline V gives CDR1 SGHDN, CDR2 FVKESK. With V trimmed by 5 bases and J by 1 base, 11 bases remained unmatched. The CDR3 is 17 residues long.

The chain links TRBV12-3 or TRBV12-4 to TRBJ2-7; D tentatively reads TRBD1 or TRBD2 (5 bases each). With 6 bases removed from V and 10 bases from J, the gap between germline ends came to 22 bases. This CDR3 spans 14 amino acids. This CDR3 is CASSTLGTSAFQYF. The DNA of the CDR3 is TGTGCCAGCAGCACCCTCGGGACCTCCGCCTTTCAGTACTTC.

The rearrangement joins TRBV5-1 to TRBJ2-1, with unresolved D. The CDR3 sequence is 13 residues long. V dropped 2 bases and J dropped 5 bases, with 8 bases sitting between them. Germline V gives CDR1 SGHRS, CDR2 YFSETQ. As DNA, the CDR3 is TGCGCCAGCAGCTTCTCTCTAGACAATGAGCAGTTCTTC. This encodes CASSFSLDNEQFF.

This clonotype was counted between two and nine times. The genes are TRBV20-1 and TRBJ2-3, with 10 bases identical to TRBD2. The CDR3 is 13 residues long. The germline V gene has CDR1 DFQATT and CDR2 SNEGSKA (reference sequence). V shed 3 bases and J 4 bases; nucleotides not matched to a gene: 1. CDR3 nucleotides: TGCAGTGCTAGCCTAGCGGGGGCAGATACGCAGTATTTT. Its translation: CSASLAGADTQYF.

This clonotype was observed many times. The rearrangement uses TRBV20-1 and TRBJ2-5; 8 bases map to TRBD2. Trimming took 3 bases from V and 3 from J; bases not matched to a gene: 3. CDR1 DFQATT and CDR2 SNEGSKA come from the germline V gene (reference sequence). This CDR3 spans 13 amino acids. The CDR3 protein is CSASKAGEETQYF. Written as DNA, the CDR3 is TGCAGTGCTAGTAAAGCGGGGGAAGAGACCCAGTACTTC.

This clonotype occurred a few times. CDR3 loop: CASSDGTAGANVLTF. The CDR3 DNA reads TGTGCCAGCAGTGACGGGACAGCTGGGGCCAACGTCCTGACTTTC. V and J are TRBV25-1 and TRBJ2-6, with TRBD1 identical over 7 bases. Germline-derived CDR1 and CDR2 are MGHDK and SYGVNS. V lost 3 bases, J lost 2 bases, and 1 base stayed unmatched. The CDR3 sequence is 15 residues long.

The chain recombines TRBV2 with TRBJ2-3; tentative D call: TRBD2 (6 bases). This CDR3 spans 16 amino acids. V dropped 4 bases and J dropped 4 bases, with 18 bases sitting between them. Germline CDR1 reads SNHLY; CDR2 reads FYNNEI. CDR3 nucleotide sequence: TGTGCCAGCAGTGGAAGTTTGCGGGGATTTGCAGATACGCAGTATTTT. This codes for CASSGSLRGFADTQYF. The variable domain in full, completed from reference TRBV2 and TRBJ2-3, reads EPEVTQTPSHQVTQMGQEVILRCVPISNHLYFYWYRQILGQKVEFLVSFYNNEISEKSEIFDDQFSVERPDGSNFTLKIRSTKLEDSAMYFCASSGSLRGFADTQYFGPGTRLTVL.

Here the CDR3 reads CASSAYLDSFYGYTF. The CDR3 DNA follows: TGTGCCAGCAGCGCCTATTTGGACAGCTTCTATGGCTACACCTTC. The rearrangement uses TRBV9 and TRBJ1-2, with D possibly matching TRBD1 (6 bases). In germline, CDR1 is SGDLS, CDR2 YYNGEE. Trimming took off 3 bases at V and 4 bases at J, with 16 bases between the two ends. The CDR3 runs to 15 residues.

The chain is built from TRBV2 and TRBJ1-3, with D tentatively TRBD1 (5 bases). The V end lost 7 bases, the J end lost 2 bases, and 15 bases lay between the germline ends. Germline values: CDR1 SNHLY, CDR2 FYNNEI. The CDR3 is made up of 15 amino acids. CDR3 bases: TGTGCCAGCACATCAACGACAGACCCTGGAAACACCATATATTTT. Translating it yields CASTSTTDPGNTIYF.

This clonotype occurred many times. The chain combines TRBV12-3 or TRBV12-4 with TRBJ1-3; the D is unclear. This CDR3 spans 13 amino acids. With 7 bases removed from V and 0 bases from J, the gap between germline ends came to 7 bases. The CDR3 loop is CASKGFSGNTIYF. The CDR3 DNA reads as TGTGCCAGCAAAGGATTCTCTGGAAACACCATATATTTT.

This clonotype was counted only a few times. J is TRBJ1-1 and V is TRBV3-1; no definite D call. CDR3 length: 15 residues. Germline values: CDR1 LGHDT, CDR2 YNNKEL (reference sequence). Trimming left V 0 bases short and J 1 base short, with 9 bases between. CDR3 nucleotide sequence: TGTGCCAGCAGCCAAGACGAATTTTGGAACACTGAAGCTTTCTTT. This translates into CASSQDEFWNTEAFF.

Many counts were recorded for this clonotype. The chain joins TRBV12-3 or TRBV12-4 to TRBJ1-6; TRBD1 matches at 7 bases. The CDR3 consists of 15 residues. V trimming: 6 bases; J trimming: 7 bases; junction bases outside the gene matches: 9. In DNA, the CDR3 is TGTGCCAGCAGCCCTCCGACAGGGCAGAATTCACCCCTCCACTTT. Its protein product is CASSPPTGQNSPLHF.

V usage is TRBV10-3 and J usage is TRBJ1-1; 10 bases agree with TRBD1. V shed 3 bases, J shed 6 bases, and the junction held 10 bases outside the gene matches. Germline lookup yields CDR1 ENHRY and CDR2 SYGVKD. The CDR3 sequence is 16 residues long. CDR3 DNA sequence: TGTGCCATCAGTGATGACAGGGGGCGACGGACGGCTGAAGCTTTCTTT. This encodes CAISDDRGRRTAEAFF.

For this clonotype: One base away lies a much larger clone, so this may be a sequencing read error. The chain recombines TRBV20-1 with TRBJ1-1; no definite D call. Germline loops: CDR1 DFQATT, CDR2 SNEGSKA (reference sequence). V was shortened by 1 base and J by 1 base, with 4 bases between the two germline ends. The CDR3 totals 12 residues. This CDR3 is CSARGGNTEAFF. In nucleotides, the CDR3 is TGCAGTGCTAGAGGTGGGAACACTGAAGCTTTCTTT.

This sequence joins TRBV20-1 and TRBJ1-1; D remains unclear. This CDR3 comprises 14 residues. The V and J ends lost 5 bases and 1 base respectively, with 14 bases between them. CDR1 is DFQATT, CDR2 SNEGSKA, per germline (reference sequence). In DNA, the CDR3 is TGCAGTGCTCCAAACCGACAAAGGAACACTGAAGCTTTCTTT. The encoded protein is CSAPNRQRNTEAFF.

At least ten counts were recorded for this clonotype. This chain uses TRBV2 with TRBJ2-3; D is ambiguous. This CDR3 spans 17 amino acids. Germline V gene sequence: CDR1 SNHLY, CDR2 FYNNEI. V gave up 5 bases and J gave up 4 bases, with 22 bases separating them. CDR3 sequence reads: CASSSSMGGTSPDTQYF. CDR3 nucleotide sequence: TGTGCCAGCAGTTCCTCAATGGGCGGCACCTCGCCAGATACGCAGTATTTT.

The chain couples TRBV6-2 or TRBV6-3 to TRBJ1-2; D might be TRBD1 (5 bases). Trimming removed 0 bases from V and 2 bases from J, with 16 bases in between. The CDR3 covers 17 residues. In germline, CDR1 is MNHEY, CDR2 SVGEGT. CDR3 amino acids: CASSYSESPGTNYGYTF. The DNA of the CDR3 is TGTGCCAGCAGTTACTCAGAAAGTCCAGGGACCAACTATGGCTACACCTTC.